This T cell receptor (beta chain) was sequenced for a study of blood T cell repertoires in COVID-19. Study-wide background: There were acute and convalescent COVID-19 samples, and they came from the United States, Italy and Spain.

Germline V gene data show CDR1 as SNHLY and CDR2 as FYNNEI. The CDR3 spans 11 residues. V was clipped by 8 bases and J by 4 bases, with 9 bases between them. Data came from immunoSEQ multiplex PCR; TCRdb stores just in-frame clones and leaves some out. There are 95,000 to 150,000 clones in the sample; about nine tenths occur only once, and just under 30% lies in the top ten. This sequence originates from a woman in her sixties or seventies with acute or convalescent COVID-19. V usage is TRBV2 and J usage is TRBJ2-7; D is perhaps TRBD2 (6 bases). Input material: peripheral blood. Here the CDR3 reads CASCREYEQYF. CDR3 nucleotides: TGTGCCAGCTGCCGGGAGTACGAGCAGTACTTC.